The rows below give T cell receptor beta chains drawn from one sample of a study of a mutant IDH1 vaccine in newly diagnosed glioma. Their specific antigens are unknown. Data came from immunoSEQ multiplex PCR; TCRdb stores just in-frame clones and leaves some out. The sample contains around 30,000 clones, around 80% of which appear only once. The source was PBMCs, collected from a glioma patient whose treatment included an IDH1 peptide vaccine. The receptor set was obtained from a woman between 18 and 29 years old with glioma. Both conserved end residues are part of each CDR3. The order of the fields is V gene, D gene, J gene, clone size, CDR3 protein, CDR3 DNA. A D gene is named only where the DNA matches it firmly. Only part of the rows carry a size: once, few, many, or a class if the clone is expanded.

>TRBV7-2|TRBD1|TRBJ1-5|few
CASSPRQGGQPQHF
TGTGCCAGCAGCCCCCGACAGGGTGGCCAGCCCCAGCATTTT
>TRBV29-1|TRBD1|TRBJ2-7|once
CSVAGGMGEQYF
TGCAGCGTGGCAGGGGGAATGGGGGAGCAGTACTTC
>TRBV9|TRBD1|TRBJ1-3|few
CASSVQGASGNTIYF
TGTGCCAGCAGCGTACAGGGGGCCTCTGGAAACACCATATATTTT
>TRBV7-8|NA|TRBJ1-1|NA
CASSAQSRNTEAFF
TGTGCCAGCAGCGCTCAGTCCCGGAACACTGAAGCTTTCTTT
>TRBV11-2|NA|TRBJ2-6|NA
CASSLAGFKGANVLTF
TGTGCCAGCAGCTTAGCGGGTTTTAAGGGGGCCAACGTCCTGACTTTC
>TRBV4-2|NA|TRBJ2-7|NA
CASSQEGVSSYEQYF
TGTGCCAGCAGCCAAGAAGGGGTGAGCTCCTACGAGCAGTACTTC
>TRBV15|NA|TRBJ1-5|few
CATSRDPNSNQPQHF
TGTGCCACCAGCAGAGATCCCAATAGCAATCAGCCCCAGCATTTT
>TRBV28|NA|TRBJ2-7|NA
CASSPRGLGYEQYF
TGTGCCAGCAGTCCCCGGGGGCTAGGCTACGAGCAGTACTTC
>TRBV7-9|NA|TRBJ1-1|NA
CASSSGHSMNTEAFF
TGTGCCAGCAGCTCGGGTCATTCTATGAACACTGAAGCTTTCTTT
>TRBV7-8|TRBD1|TRBJ1-1|NA
CASSSGQHLGTEAFF
TGTGCCAGCAGCTCGGGACAGCACCTGGGGACTGAAGCTTTCTTT